The clone carrying this T cell receptor (beta chain) was detected ten times or more. The target antigen is unknown. Quantitative barcoded 5'-RACE was used to prepare TCR beta libraries. TCRdb re-called the 5' RACE reads through MiXCR, storing one row per CDR3 protein. The sample has approximately 290,000 distinct CDR3 sequences, under 25% seen once. CDR3 size: 17 residues. V was pared by 0 bases and J by 4 bases, with 10 bases of the junction left unmatched. Germline V gene data show CDR1 as MNHEY and CDR2 as SVGAGI. These data are taken from a study of CD8 T cells in ankylosing spondylitis. The study's findings and limits: About 8 highly homologous variants made up a TCR beta motif that seemed to typify ankylosing spondylitis blood.

The chain joins TRBV6-5 to TRBJ1-2; TRBD1 agrees at 8 bases. The TCR sequence derives from a female donor with ankylosing spondylitis or in good health (not recorded which). The sequencing sample was made of blood, either unsorted or a sorted T cell fraction (not recorded which). The CDR3 region is CASSYSKADRAAYGYTF. The CDR3 nucleotides are TGTGCCAGCAGTTACTCGAAGGCGGACAGGGCGGCCTATGGCTACACCTTC.